This entry is about one TCR beta chain. Its antigen is unidentified. This record comes from a study of T-cell reconstitution after alpha-beta-depleted transplantation in children. Germline trimming cut 3 bases from V and 4 bases from J; bases unmatched to any gene: 5. The CDR3 length is 16 residues. CDR1 SGHNT and CDR2 YYREEE come from the germline V gene (reference sequence). The TCRbeta library incorporated unique molecular identifiers. MiXCR was run by TCRdb on the PCR reads, yielding one entry per CDR3 protein. Among hundreds of thousands of distinct CDR3 sequences listed, around a sixth were seen once. Study results and limitations: Several hundred expanded graft clones reportedly supplied alpha-beta T cells about two months after transplant. The high TCRbeta diversity at day 60 in some patients came from surviving recipient T cells and thymic progenitors. By one year post-transplant, T-cell counts and diversity largely arose from T cells that were newly produced.

Sequences were derived from PBMCs, mostly from graft donor cells, sampled 360 days after TCRalphabeta/CD19-depleted stem cell transplant. The clonotype originates from a male patient aged 2-15 years who had a stem cell transplant for acute lymphoblastic leukemia, so the T cells may come from the graft donor. The chain uses TRBV5-4 and TRBJ2-2; the match to TRBD2 covers 11 bases. The CDR3 DNA reads TGTGCCAGCAGCTCTACTAGCGGGGGCATCACCGGGGAGCTGTTTTTT. Residues: CASSSTSGGITGELFF. Looking up the rest from reference TRBV5-4 and TRBJ2-2 gives the full variable domain: ETGVTQSPTHLIKTRGQQVTLRCSSQSGHNTVSWYQQALGQGPQFIFQYYREEENGRGNFPPRFSGLQFPNYSSELNVNALELDDSALYLCASSSTSGGITGELFFGEGSRLTVL.